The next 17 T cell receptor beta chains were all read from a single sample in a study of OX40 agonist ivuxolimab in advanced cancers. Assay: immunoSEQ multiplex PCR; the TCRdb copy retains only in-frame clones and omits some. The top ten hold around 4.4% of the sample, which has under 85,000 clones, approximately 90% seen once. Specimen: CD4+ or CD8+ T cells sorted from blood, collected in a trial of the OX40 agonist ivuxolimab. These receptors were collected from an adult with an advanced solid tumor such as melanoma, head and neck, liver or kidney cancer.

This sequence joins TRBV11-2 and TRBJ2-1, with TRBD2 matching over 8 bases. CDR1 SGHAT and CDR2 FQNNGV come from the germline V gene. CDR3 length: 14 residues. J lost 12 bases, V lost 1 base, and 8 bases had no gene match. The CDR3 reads CASSLGASGLVQFF. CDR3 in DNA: TGTGCCAGCAGCTTAGGGGCTAGCGGGCTTGTGCAGTTCTTC. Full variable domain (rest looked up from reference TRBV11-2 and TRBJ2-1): EAGVAQSPRYKIIEKRQSVAFWCNPISGHATLYWYQQILGQGPKLLIQFQNNGVVDDSQLPKDRFSAERLKGVDSTLKIQPAKLEDSAVYLCASSLGASGLVQFFGPGTRLTVL.

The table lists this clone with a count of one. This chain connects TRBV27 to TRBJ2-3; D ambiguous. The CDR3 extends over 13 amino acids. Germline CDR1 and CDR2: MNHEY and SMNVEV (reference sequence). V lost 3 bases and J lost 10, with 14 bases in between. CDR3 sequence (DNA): TGTGCCAGCAGTTTGGTAGGCTCGAGGTCGCAGTATTTT. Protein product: CASSLVGSRSQYF.

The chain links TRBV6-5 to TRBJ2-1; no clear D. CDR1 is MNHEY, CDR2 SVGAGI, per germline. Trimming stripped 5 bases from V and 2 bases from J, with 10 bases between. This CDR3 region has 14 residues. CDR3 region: CASSARPTYNEQFF. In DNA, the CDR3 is TGTGCCAGCAGTGCCCGCCCAACCTACAATGAGCAGTTCTTC.

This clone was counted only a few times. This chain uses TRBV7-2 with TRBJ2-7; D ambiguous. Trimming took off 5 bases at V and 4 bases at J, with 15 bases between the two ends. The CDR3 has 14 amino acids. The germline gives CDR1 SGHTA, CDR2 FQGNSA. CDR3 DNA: TGTGCCAGCAGCATCTCTAGGAGTTCGTACGAGCAGTACTTC. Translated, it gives CASSISRSSYEQYF.

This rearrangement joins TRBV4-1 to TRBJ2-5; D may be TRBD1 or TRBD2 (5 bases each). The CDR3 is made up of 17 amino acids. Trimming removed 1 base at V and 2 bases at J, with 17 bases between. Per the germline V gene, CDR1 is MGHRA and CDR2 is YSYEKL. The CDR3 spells CASSQVIARGPQETQYF. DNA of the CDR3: TGCGCCAGCAGCCAAGTGATAGCGAGGGGCCCGCAAGAGACCCAGTACTTC.

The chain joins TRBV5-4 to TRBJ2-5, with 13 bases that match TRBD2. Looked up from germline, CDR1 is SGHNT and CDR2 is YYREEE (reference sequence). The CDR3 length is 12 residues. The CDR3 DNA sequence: TGTAGCACTAGCGGGAGGGCAGAGACCCAGTACTTC. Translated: CSTSGRAETQYF.

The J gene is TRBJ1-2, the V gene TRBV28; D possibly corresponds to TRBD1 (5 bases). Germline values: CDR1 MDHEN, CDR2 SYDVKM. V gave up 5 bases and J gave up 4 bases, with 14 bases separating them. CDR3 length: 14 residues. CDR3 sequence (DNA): TGTGCCAGCAGTCACCGCGGGGGATTCTATGGCTACACCTTC. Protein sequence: CASSHRGGFYGYTF.

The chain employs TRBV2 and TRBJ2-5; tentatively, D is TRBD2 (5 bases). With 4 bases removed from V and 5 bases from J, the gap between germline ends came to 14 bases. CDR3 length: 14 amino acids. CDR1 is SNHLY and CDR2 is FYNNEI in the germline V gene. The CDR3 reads CASSAAGGKETQYF. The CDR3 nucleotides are TGTGCCAGCAGTGCCGCAGGAGGAAAGGAGACCCAGTACTTC. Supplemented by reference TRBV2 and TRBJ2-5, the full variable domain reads EPEVTQTPSHQVTQMGQEVILRCVPISNHLYFYWYRQILGQKVEFLVSFYNNEISEKSEIFDDQFSVERPDGSNFTLKIRSTKLEDSAMYFCASSAAGGKETQYFGPGTRLLVL.

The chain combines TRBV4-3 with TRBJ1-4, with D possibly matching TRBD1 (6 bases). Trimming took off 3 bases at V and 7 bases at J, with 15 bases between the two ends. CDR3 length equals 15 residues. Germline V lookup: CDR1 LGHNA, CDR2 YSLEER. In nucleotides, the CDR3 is TGCGCCAGCAGCCAGATGCCAGGGGCGGGTGAAAAACTGTTTTTT. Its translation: CASSQMPGAGEKLFF.

In DNA form, the CDR3 reads TGTGCCAGCAGCCCAGGTGGGACAGCCTCCTACAATGAGCAGTTCTTC. It encodes CASSPGGTASYNEQFF. J is TRBJ2-1 and V is TRBV7-2, with 7 positions matching TRBD1. This CDR3 region has 16 residues. Germline loops: CDR1 SGHTA, CDR2 FQGNSA. V shed 5 bases, J shed 0 bases, and the junction held 7 bases outside the gene matches.

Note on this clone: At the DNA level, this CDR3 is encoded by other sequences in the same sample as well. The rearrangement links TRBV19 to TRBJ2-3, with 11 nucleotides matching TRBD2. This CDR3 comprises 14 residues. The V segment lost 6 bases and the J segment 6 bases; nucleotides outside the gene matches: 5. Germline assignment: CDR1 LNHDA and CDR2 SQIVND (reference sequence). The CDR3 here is CASSLAGGADTQYF. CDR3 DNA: TGTGCCAGTAGCCTAGCGGGAGGTGCGGATACGCAGTATTTT.

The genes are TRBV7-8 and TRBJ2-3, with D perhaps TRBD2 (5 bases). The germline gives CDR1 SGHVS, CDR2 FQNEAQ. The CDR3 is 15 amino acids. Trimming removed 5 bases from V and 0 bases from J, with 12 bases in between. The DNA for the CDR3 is TGTGCCAGCAGCCGACTGAGCGGTAGCACAGATACGCAGTATTTT. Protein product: CASSRLSGSTDTQYF. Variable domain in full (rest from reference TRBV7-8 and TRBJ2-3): GAGVSQSPRYKVAKRGQDVALRCDPISGHVSLFWYQQALGQGPEFLTYFQNEAQLDKSGLPSDRFFAERPEGSVSTLKIQRTQQEDSAVYLCASSRLSGSTDTQYFGPGTRLTVL.

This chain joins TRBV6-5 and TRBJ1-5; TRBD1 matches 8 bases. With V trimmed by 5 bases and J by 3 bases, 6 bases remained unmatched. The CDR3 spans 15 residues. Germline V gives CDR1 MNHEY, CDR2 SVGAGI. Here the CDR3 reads CASSTTGGPNQPQHF. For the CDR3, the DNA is TGTGCCAGCAGTACAACAGGGGGACCCAATCAGCCCCAGCATTTT.

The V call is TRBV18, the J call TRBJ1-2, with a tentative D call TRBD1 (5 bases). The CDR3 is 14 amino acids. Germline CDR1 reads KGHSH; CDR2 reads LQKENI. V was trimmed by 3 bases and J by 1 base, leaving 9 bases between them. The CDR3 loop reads CASSPIDSNYGYTF. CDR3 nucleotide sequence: TGTGCCAGCTCACCGATTGACAGTAACTATGGCTACACCTTC.

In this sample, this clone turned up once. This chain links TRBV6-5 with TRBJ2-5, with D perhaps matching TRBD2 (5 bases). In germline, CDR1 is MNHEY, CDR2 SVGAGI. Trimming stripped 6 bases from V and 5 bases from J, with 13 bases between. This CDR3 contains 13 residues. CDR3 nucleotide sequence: TGTGCCAGCAGGCCAACTAGTCTGGAGACCCAGTACTTC. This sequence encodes CASRPTSLETQYF.

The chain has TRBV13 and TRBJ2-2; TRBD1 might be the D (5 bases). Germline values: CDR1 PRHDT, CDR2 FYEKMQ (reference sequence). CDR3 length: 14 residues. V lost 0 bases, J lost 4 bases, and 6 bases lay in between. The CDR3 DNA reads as TGTGCCAGCAGCTTAGGCAGGGCCACCGGGGAGCTGTTTTTT. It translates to CASSLGRATGELFF.

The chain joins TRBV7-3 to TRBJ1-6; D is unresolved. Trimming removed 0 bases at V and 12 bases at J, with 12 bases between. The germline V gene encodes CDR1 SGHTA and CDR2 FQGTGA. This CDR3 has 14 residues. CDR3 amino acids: CASSLTGNVGPLHF. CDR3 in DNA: TGTGCCAGCAGCTTAACCGGAAATGTAGGACCCCTCCACTTT.